This T cell receptor beta chain derives from a study of blood T cells in healthy people across ages. Findings and caveats of the study: Naive T cell percentage by flow cytometry tracked strongly with beta diversity.

A second PCR of roughly 7 to 11 cycles used a sample-barcoded 5' primer and a J-beta primer mix. Each cDNA molecule carried a tag from a template-switch adaptor that contained 12 random nucleotides. TCRdb reanalysed the 5' RACE reads using MiXCR and keeps one entry per CDR3 protein. The table lists about 1.1 million distinct CDR3 sequences, around two fifths of them singletons. As regards this clonotype: Its antigen is not known.

The CDR3 runs to 17 residues. Losses at the gene ends were 0 bases for V and 8 bases for J; bases not matched to a gene: 10. From germline, CDR1 is LNHNV and CDR2 YYDKDF (reference sequence). Sequenced material: blood. The chain couples TRBV15 to TRBJ2-1; TRBD2 aligns across 10 bases. The clonotype was recovered from a man between 18 and 29 years old in good health. In DNA, the CDR3 is TGTGCCACCAGCAGAGATCGGGCTAGCGGGAGTGGGCATGAGCAGTTCTTC. It yields the protein CATSRDRASGSGHEQFF.